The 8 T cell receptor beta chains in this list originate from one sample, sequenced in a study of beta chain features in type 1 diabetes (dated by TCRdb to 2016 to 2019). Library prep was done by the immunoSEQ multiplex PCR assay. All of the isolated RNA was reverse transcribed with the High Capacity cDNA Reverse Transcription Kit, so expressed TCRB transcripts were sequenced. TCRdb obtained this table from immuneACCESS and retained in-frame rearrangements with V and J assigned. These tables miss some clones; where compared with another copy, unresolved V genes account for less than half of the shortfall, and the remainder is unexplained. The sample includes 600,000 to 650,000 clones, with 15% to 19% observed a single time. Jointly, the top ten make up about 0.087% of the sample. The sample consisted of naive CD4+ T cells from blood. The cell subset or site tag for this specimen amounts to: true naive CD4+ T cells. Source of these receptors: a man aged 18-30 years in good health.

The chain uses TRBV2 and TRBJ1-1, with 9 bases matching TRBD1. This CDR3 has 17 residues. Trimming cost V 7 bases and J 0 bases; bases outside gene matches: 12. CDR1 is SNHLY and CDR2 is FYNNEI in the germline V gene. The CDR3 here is CASTWGQGENVNTEAFF. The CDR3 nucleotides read TGTGCCAGCACCTGGGGACAGGGAGAGAATGTGAACACTGAAGCTTTCTTT.

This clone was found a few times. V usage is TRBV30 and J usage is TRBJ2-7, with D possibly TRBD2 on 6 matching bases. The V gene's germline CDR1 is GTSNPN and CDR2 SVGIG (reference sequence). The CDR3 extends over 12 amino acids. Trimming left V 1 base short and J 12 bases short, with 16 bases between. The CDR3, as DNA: TGTGCCTGGAGTGGGGTTCCGGGGGTCCGGTACTTC. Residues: CAWSGVPGVRYF.

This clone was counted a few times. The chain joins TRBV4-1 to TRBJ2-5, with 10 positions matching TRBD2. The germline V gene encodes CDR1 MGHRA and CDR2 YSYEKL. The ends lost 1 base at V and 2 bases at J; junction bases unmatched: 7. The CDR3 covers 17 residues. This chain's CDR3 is CASSQGLASGGQETQYF. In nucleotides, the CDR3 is TGCGCCAGCAGCCAAGGTTTGGCTAGCGGGGGTCAAGAGACCCAGTACTTC.

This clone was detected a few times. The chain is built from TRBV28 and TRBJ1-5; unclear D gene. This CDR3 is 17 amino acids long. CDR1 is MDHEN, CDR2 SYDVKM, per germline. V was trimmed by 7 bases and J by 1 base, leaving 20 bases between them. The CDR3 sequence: CASTTPAGRNSNQPQHF. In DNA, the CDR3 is TGTGCCAGCACCACCCCGGCTGGCAGGAACAGCAATCAGCCCCAGCATTTT. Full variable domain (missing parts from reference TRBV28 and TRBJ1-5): DVKVTQSSRYLVKRTGEKVFLECVQDMDHENMFWYRQDPGLGLRLIYFSYDVKMKEKGDIPEGYSVSREKKERFSLILESASTNQTSMYLCASTTPAGRNSNQPQHFGDGTRLSIL.

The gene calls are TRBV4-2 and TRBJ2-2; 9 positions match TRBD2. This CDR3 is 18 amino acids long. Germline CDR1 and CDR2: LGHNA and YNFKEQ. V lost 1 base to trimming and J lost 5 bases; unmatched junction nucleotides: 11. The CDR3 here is CASSQGVSAGGPTGELFF. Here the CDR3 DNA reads TGTGCCAGCAGCCAAGGGGTCTCGGCGGGAGGGCCTACCGGGGAGCTGTTTTTT.

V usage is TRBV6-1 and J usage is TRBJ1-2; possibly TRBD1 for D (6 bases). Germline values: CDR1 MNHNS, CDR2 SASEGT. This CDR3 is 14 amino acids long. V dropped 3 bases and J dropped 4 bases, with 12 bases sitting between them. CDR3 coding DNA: TGTGCCAGCAGTGAGCTTACAGGGTCCTATGGCTACACCTTC. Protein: CASSELTGSYGYTF.

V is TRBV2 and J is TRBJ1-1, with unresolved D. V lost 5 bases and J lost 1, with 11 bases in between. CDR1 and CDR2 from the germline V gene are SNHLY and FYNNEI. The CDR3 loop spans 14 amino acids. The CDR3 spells CASSPDYRNTEAFF. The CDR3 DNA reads TGTGCCAGCAGTCCGGATTACAGGAACACTGAAGCTTTCTTT.

The CDR3 loop is CASSVGVGPVQETQYF. The CDR3 DNA is TGTGCCAGCAGCGTAGGCGTCGGGCCGGTCCAAGAGACCCAGTACTTC. The chain combines TRBV9 with TRBJ2-5; no reliable D call. Germline CDR1 reads SGDLS; CDR2 reads YYNGEE. With 0 bases removed from V and 1 base from J, the gap between germline ends came to 13 bases. There are 16 residues in the CDR3.